This TCR beta chain was recorded in a study of control samples from healthy donors and cancer patients. The CDR3 sequence is 16 residues long. V lost 5 bases to trimming and J lost 0 bases; unmatched junction nucleotides: 10. The germline V gene encodes CDR1 SGHNT and CDR2 YYREEE (reference sequence). Sequencing used immunoSEQ multiplex PCR; TCRdb keeps in-frame clones, though not all of them. This sample has tens of thousands of clones, with just over 90% found just once. This receptor was obtained from a woman aged 18-35 years in good health. This rearrangement joins TRBV5-4 to TRBJ1-2; 7 nucleotides match TRBD1. Material for sequencing was blood. In nucleotides, the CDR3 is TGTGCCAGCAGGGGTTGGCGGGACAGTCCTAACTATGGCTACACCTTC. This codes for CASRGWRDSPNYGYTF.